A single sample gave rise to the 27 T cell receptor beta chains below, sequenced in a study of T cell repertoires in ileal Crohn's disease. Data came from immunoSEQ multiplex PCR; TCRdb stores just in-frame clones and leaves some out. The sample lists tens of thousands of clones, 81% occurring once. Sequenced sample: ileal tissue. The source of these receptors is an adult with Crohn's disease.

The chain has TRBV30 and TRBJ1-2, with D perhaps TRBD1 (5 bases). The CDR3 is 12 residues long. V was clipped by 8 bases and J by 8 bases, with 18 bases between them. Germline CDR1 is GTSNPN and CDR2 is SVGIG (reference sequence). Here the CDR3 DNA reads TGTGCCGATTACAATAGCAGGGAAGGCTACACCTTC. Translated, it gives CADYNSREGYTF.

The V call is TRBV6-1, the J call TRBJ1-4; 8 nucleotides align to TRBD1. V was clipped by 4 bases and J by 8 bases; unmatched bases: 9. Germline V gene sequence: CDR1 MNHNS, CDR2 SASEGT. The CDR3 has 15 residues. CDR3 protein: CASSVTGTGREKLFF. CDR3 coding DNA: TGTGCCAGCAGTGTTACCGGGACAGGCAGGGAAAAACTGTTTTTT.

The genes are TRBV12-5 and TRBJ1-1; possibly TRBD1 for D (6 bases). Trimming took 3 bases from V and 4 from J, leaving 21 bases between them. The CDR3 length is 17 residues. CDR1 is LGHNT and CDR2 is FRNRAP in the germline V gene. The CDR3 nucleotides read TGTGCTAGTGGTTTCTACTCAACCAGGGGCTCACCCACTGAAGCTTTCTTT. Its protein product is CASGFYSTRGSPTEAFF.

This clone showed up just once. The V and J genes are TRBV4-1 and TRBJ2-7, with D possibly TRBD2 on 6 matching bases. V was shortened by 1 base and J by 2 bases, with 12 bases between the two germline ends. The germline CDR1 and CDR2 sequences are MGHRA and YSYEKL. The CDR3 length is 15 residues. The CDR3 loop is CASSQAAGIAYEQYF. CDR3 DNA sequence: TGCGCCAGCAGCCAAGCCGCGGGAATAGCCTACGAGCAGTACTTC.

The V and J genes are TRBV6-5 and TRBJ1-1; TRBD1 agrees at 7 bases. Germline lookup yields CDR1 MNHEY and CDR2 SVGAGI. This CDR3 is 15 amino acids long. The J segment lost 4 bases and the V segment lost 6 bases, leaving 11 bases of the junction unmatched. CDR3 loop: CASRDRDSLRTEAFF. CDR3 DNA sequence: TGTGCCAGCAGGGACCGGGACAGTCTCCGCACTGAAGCTTTCTTT.

The rearrangement links TRBV19 to TRBJ2-7; D uncertain. The CDR3 is 12 residues long. Germline V gene sequence: CDR1 LNHDA, CDR2 SQIVND (reference sequence). V was trimmed by 5 bases and J by 3 bases, leaving 8 bases between them. In DNA, the CDR3 is TGTGCCAGTAGTGATGGCATCTACGAGCAGTACTTC. Translated: CASSDGIYEQYF.

The rearrangement links TRBV29-1 to TRBJ1-1, with no clear D. Per germline, CDR1 SQVTM and CDR2 ANQGSEA. This CDR3 is built from 12 residues. V lost 4 bases to trimming and J lost 4 bases, with 10 bases between them. The CDR3 DNA sequence: TGCAGCGTTGGACGGGGAGGCACTGAAGCTTTCTTT. It is translated as CSVGRGGTEAFF.

This clone has just a few counts. The chain has TRBV5-1 and TRBJ1-5, with 11 bases matching TRBD1. This CDR3 is built from 17 residues. The trim removed 0 bases at V and 4 bases at J, leaving 6 bases unmatched. Per the germline V gene, CDR1 is SGHRS and CDR2 is YFSETQ. This CDR3 reads CASSLVGTGGGNQPQHF. The CDR3 DNA sequence: TGCGCCAGCAGCTTGGTTGGGACAGGGGGTGGAAATCAGCCCCAGCATTTT.

This chain connects TRBV6-1 to TRBJ2-5; the D gene is possibly TRBD2 (5 bases). V was trimmed by 7 bases and J by 1 base, leaving 13 bases between them. This CDR3 region has 14 residues. The V gene's germline CDR1 is MNHNS and CDR2 SASEGT. Here the CDR3 DNA reads TGTGCCAGCAACCTTAGAGGGTTCCAAGAGACCCAGTACTTC. Encoded protein: CASNLRGFQETQYF.

In this sample, this clone turned up once. V and J are TRBV27 and TRBJ1-1; 8 nucleotides line up with TRBD1. Germline assignment: CDR1 MNHEY and CDR2 SMNVEV (reference sequence). The CDR3 length is 13 residues. The V and J ends lost 3 bases and 4 bases, in that order; junction bases with no gene match: 1. CDR3 sequence: CASSFTGGTEAFF. The CDR3 DNA reads TGTGCCAGCAGTTTCACAGGGGGCACTGAAGCTTTCTTT.

The rearrangement joins TRBV6-5 to TRBJ1-2; 7 bases map to TRBD1. The J segment lost 7 bases and the V segment lost 7 bases, leaving 9 bases of the junction unmatched. This CDR3 spans 13 amino acids. The germline gives CDR1 MNHEY, CDR2 SVGAGI. The CDR3 is CASKGTARGGYTF. DNA for the CDR3: TGTGCCAGCAAAGGGACAGCACGAGGTGGCTACACCTTC.

Details on this clone: Different DNA sequences within this sample yield the same CDR3. The rearrangement uses TRBV7-2 and TRBJ2-7, with D hard to call. Trimming took off 3 bases at V and 4 bases at J, with 4 bases between the two ends. The CDR3 is made up of 11 amino acids. CDR1 and CDR2 from the germline V gene are SGHTA and FQGNSA. CDR3 region: CASSFLYEQYF. The CDR3 nucleotides read TGTGCCAGCAGCTTCCTGTACGAGCAGTACTTC.

V is TRBV29-1 and J is TRBJ2-2; D possibly corresponds to TRBD2 (5 bases). Per germline, CDR1 SQVTM and CDR2 ANQGSEA. Trimming took off 4 bases at V and 0 bases at J, with 12 bases between the two ends. The CDR3 is 15 amino acids. CDR3 region: CSVGERRANTGELFF. The CDR3 DNA sequence: TGCAGCGTTGGGGAGAGACGGGCGAACACCGGGGAGCTGTTTTTT.

The chain carries TRBV4-1 and TRBJ1-2, with D maybe TRBD1 (5 bases). The CDR3 loop spans 16 amino acids. From germline, CDR1 is MGHRA and CDR2 YSYEKL. Deletions cut 1 base from V and 4 bases from J, with 16 bases between. The CDR3 here is CASSQVGSGLGYGYTF. The CDR3 DNA reads as TGCGCCAGCAGCCAAGTGGGGTCAGGGTTGGGCTATGGCTACACCTTC.

This clone occurred a few times. The CDR3: CASTDRGQGSGYTF. The CDR3 DNA is TGTGCCAGCACCGATAGGGGACAGGGGAGTGGCTACACCTTC. The V call is TRBV2, the J call TRBJ1-2; 10 nucleotides align to TRBD1. Unmatched junction bases numbered 9, after V lost 7 bases and J lost 7 bases. CDR1 is SNHLY, CDR2 FYNNEI, per germline. This CDR3 has 14 amino acids.

This clone was counted a few times. The chain has TRBV5-1 and TRBJ2-1, with 8 bases aligning to TRBD1. This CDR3 comprises 14 residues. The germline V gene has CDR1 SGHRS and CDR2 YFSETQ. Unmatched junction bases numbered 6, after V lost 5 bases and J lost 5 bases. The CDR3 region is CASRTGQGNNEQFF. The CDR3 nucleotides read TGCGCCAGCAGAACCGGACAGGGTAACAATGAGCAGTTCTTC.

V and J are TRBV15 and TRBJ1-6, with D possibly being TRBD1 (5 bases). Trimming cost V 0 bases and J 7 bases, with 7 bases left between them. Germline CDR1 and CDR2: LNHNV and YYDKDF (reference sequence). This CDR3 contains 14 residues. The CDR3 is CATSRDKGNSPLHF. CDR3 sequence (DNA): TGTGCCACCAGCAGAGATAAGGGGAATTCACCCCTCCACTTT.

V gene TRBV6-5 combines with J gene TRBJ1-2, with 7 bases fitting TRBD1. Germline V lookup: CDR1 MNHEY, CDR2 SVGAGI. The CDR3 contains 15 residues. After removal of 0 bases from V and 5 bases from J, the junction contained 6 bases not matched to a gene. For the CDR3, the DNA is TGTGCCAGCAGTTACTCGAAGGGGGCCGGGTATGGCTACACCTTC. Its translation: CASSYSKGAGYGYTF.

The V gene is TRBV11-2, the J gene TRBJ2-5; D not certain. Trimming cost V 5 bases and J 1 base, with 5 bases left between them. This CDR3 has 12 residues. CDR1 SGHAT and CDR2 FQNNGV come from the germline V gene. CDR3 bases: TGTGCCAGCAGCCCATCCCAAGAGACCCAGTACTTC. It yields the protein CASSPSQETQYF.

The chain uses TRBV10-3 and TRBJ2-3; TRBD2 is a possible D gene (7 bases). The CDR3 sequence is 15 residues long. The V gene's germline CDR1 is ENHRY and CDR2 SYGVKD. With 5 bases removed from V and 3 bases from J, the gap between germline ends came to 15 bases. CDR3 residues: CAISPGGLGTDTQYF. DNA for the CDR3: TGTGCCATCAGTCCCGGGGGGCTTGGGACAGATACGCAGTATTTT.

The rearrangement uses TRBV2 and TRBJ1-2, with D possibly matching TRBD1 (5 bases). V lost 7 bases and J lost 8, with 17 bases in between. This CDR3 region has 13 residues. Germline-derived CDR1 and CDR2 are SNHLY and FYNNEI. CDR3 loop: CASTDRRVGGYTF. In nucleotides, the CDR3 is TGTGCCAGCACCGACCGCAGGGTCGGAGGCTACACCTTC. Based on the CDR3 plus reference TRBV2 and TRBJ1-2, the full variable domain is EPEVTQTPSHQVTQMGQEVILRCVPISNHLYFYWYRQILGQKVEFLVSFYNNEISEKSEIFDDQFSVERPDGSNFTLKIRSTKLEDSAMYFCASTDRRVGGYTFGSGTRLTVV.

This clone was counted between two and nine times. This chain uses TRBV6-6 with TRBJ2-1, with 8 bases matching TRBD2. CDR3 size: 14 residues. J gave up 4 bases and V 8 bases, and 7 bases lay outside the gene matches. Germline V gene lookup returns CDR1 MNHNY and CDR2 SVGAGI (reference sequence). CDR3 amino acids: CASLGGGRYNEQFF. The CDR3 nucleotides read TGTGCCAGCCTCGGCGGGGGGCGTTACAATGAGCAGTTCTTC.

The rearrangement uses TRBV10-3 and TRBJ1-1; D might be TRBD1 (5 bases). The CDR3 totals 16 residues. The germline V gene has CDR1 ENHRY and CDR2 SYGVKD. V was trimmed by 7 bases and J by 2 bases, leaving 20 bases between them. Here the CDR3 DNA reads TGTGCCATCACCAAAACTTTGTCCGGGGGAAACACTGAAGCTTTCTTT. Its protein is CAITKTLSGGNTEAFF.

CDR3 protein: CASSLGQGNSNYGYTF. CDR3 in DNA: TGTGCCAGCAGTTTAGGACAGGGGAACTCTAACTATGGCTACACCTTC. The genes are TRBV27 and TRBJ1-2; the match to TRBD1 covers 9 bases. Per germline, CDR1 MNHEY and CDR2 SMNVEV (reference sequence). CDR3 size: 16 residues. The V segment lost 2 bases and the J segment 0 bases; nucleotides outside the gene matches: 4.

The chain combines TRBV4-1 with TRBJ1-3; tentative D call: TRBD1 (5 bases). Trimming took 3 bases from V and 0 from J, leaving 12 bases between them. In germline, CDR1 is MGHRA, CDR2 YSYEKL. This CDR3 is built from 16 residues. Here the CDR3 DNA reads TGCGCCAGCAGCCAGGCCTGGGGCGGCTCTGGAAACACCATATATTTT. Protein sequence: CASSQAWGGSGNTIYF.

The chain is built from TRBV4-1 and TRBJ1-2; D call uncertain. There are 17 residues in the CDR3. Per germline, CDR1 MGHRA and CDR2 YSYEKL. Trimming took off 0 bases at V and 4 bases at J, with 18 bases between the two ends. CDR3: CASSQENVPWSSYGYTF. The CDR3 nucleotides read TGCGCCAGCAGCCAAGAGAACGTCCCATGGAGTTCCTATGGCTACACCTTC.

As for this clone: The conserved phenylalanine or tryptophan is not found at the CDR3 terminus, so this likely reflects a read error. J is TRBJ1-4 and V is TRBV30, with D possibly TRBD1 on 6 matching bases. The CDR3 length is 16 residues. V gave up 3 bases and J gave up 3 bases, with 17 bases separating them. Germline V lookup: CDR1 GTSNPN, CDR2 SVGIG (reference sequence). CDR3 in amino acids: CAWSRLDGTPNEKLFS. The DNA for the CDR3 is TGTGCCTGGAGCCGACTTGACGGGACACCTAATGAAAAACTGTTTTCT.